The clone carrying this T cell receptor (beta chain) was counted many times. Its antigen is currently unknown. The CDR3 end lies 3 residues beyond the end of the read and is filled in from the germline J gene. Only in-frame clones appear in the TCRdb table, and some are missing; sequencing was by immunoSEQ multiplex PCR. Altogether 25,000 to 30,000 clones were found in the sample, and no singletons occur. The entry originates in a study of T cell clonality in common variable immunodeficiency. Study-level points and caveats: T cell subpopulation sequencing would be needed to explain CVID clonality. Fewer deletions and N-nucleotide insertions were reportedly seen in common variable immunodeficiency TCR beta sequences. Repertoire-complication correlations in CVID were limited by patient heterogeneity. TCRbeta clonality was increased in CVID versus healthy controls.

V was pared by 1 base and J by 4 bases, with 4 bases of the junction left unmatched. The CDR3 covers 16 residues. What was sequenced was peripheral blood mononuclear cells. This chain links TRBV12-3 or TRBV12-4 with TRBJ2-1; 10 bases fit TRBD2. This receptor was taken from a human donor with common variable immunodeficiency. Partial CDR3 DNA: TGTGCCAGCAGTTTAGGCGGTAGCGGGGGGTACAATGAG. This gives the protein CASSLGGSGGYNE. The whole CDR3 is CASSLGGSGGYNEQFF.